The 21 T cell receptor beta chains reported below all come from one sample, sequenced in a study of radiation and T cells in renal cell carcinoma. Time point indicated: blood 4 weeks post-SBRT, at nephrectomy. The treatment was: 15 Gy SBRT to primary tumor, nephrectomy 4 weeks later. The table came from immunoSEQ multiplex PCR; TCRdb's copy has only in-frame clones and leaves some out. The table shows tens of thousands of clones, with 80% to 90% occurring only once. This material consisted of blood, taken from a patient whose treatment included radiotherapy and nephrectomy. The receptors were gathered from a woman aged 70-85 years with renal cell carcinoma.

V and J are TRBV6-1 and TRBJ2-7; 10 bases are shared with TRBD1. The CDR3 runs 14 residues. Per germline, CDR1 MNHNS and CDR2 SASEGT. V was clipped by 9 bases and J by 3 bases; unmatched bases: 8. CDR3 coding DNA: TGTGCCAGTACACCCGGGACAGGGGACTACGAGCAGTACTTC. This encodes CASTPGTGDYEQYF.

CDR3 region: CAWIYSGGSEQYF. CDR3 coding DNA: TGTGCCTGGATTTATAGCGGGGGGTCCGAGCAGTACTTC. The chain carries TRBV30 and TRBJ2-7; 10 nucleotides align to TRBD2. The CDR3 consists of 13 residues. In germline, CDR1 is GTSNPN, CDR2 SVGIG (reference sequence). The V and J ends lost 4 bases and 6 bases, in that order; junction bases with no gene match: 6.

The chain is built from TRBV6-1 and TRBJ1-5; 7 positions match TRBD1. The trim removed 10 bases at V and 7 bases at J, leaving 10 bases unmatched. Germline V gives CDR1 MNHNS, CDR2 SASEGT. The CDR3 runs to 13 residues. This CDR3 is CATQETGLQPQHF. The CDR3 DNA sequence: TGTGCCACCCAGGAGACAGGGTTACAGCCCCAGCATTTT.

In this sample, this clone turned up once. The chain recombines TRBV10-3 with TRBJ2-7; D is unresolved. Germline CDR1 is ENHRY and CDR2 is SYGVKD. The CDR3 runs 12 residues. V lost 3 bases and J lost 4, with 7 bases in between. The CDR3 DNA is TGTGCCATCAGTGATAAGGCTTACGAGCAGTACTTC. It encodes CAISDKAYEQYF.

CDR3 loop: CASSWDRLVSGYTF. The CDR3 DNA reads TGCGCCAGCAGCTGGGACAGGCTGGTGAGTGGCTACACCTTC. The chain employs TRBV5-1 and TRBJ1-2, with 8 bases that match TRBD1. V trimming: 3 bases; J trimming: 7 bases; junction bases outside the gene matches: 8. Germline assignment: CDR1 SGHRS and CDR2 YFSETQ. The CDR3 contains 14 residues.

The gene calls are TRBV28 and TRBJ1-6; the D is unclear. Germline V CDR1 and CDR2: MDHEN, SYDVKM. The V end lost 6 bases, the J end lost 14 bases, and 11 bases lay between the germline ends. The CDR3 runs to 11 residues. In DNA form, the CDR3 reads TGTGCCAGCAGCCGGGGAAGGACCCTCCACTTT. This sequence encodes CASSRGRTLHF.

This chain joins TRBV9 and TRBJ2-7, with D maybe TRBD1 (6 bases). V was cut by 4 bases and J by 6 bases, with 14 bases left in between. This CDR3 is 13 amino acids long. Germline V lookup: CDR1 SGDLS, CDR2 YYNGEE. The CDR3 bases are TGTGCCAGCAGCACCCAAACAGGGCCCGAGCAGTACTTC. It translates to CASSTQTGPEQYF. Filled out from reference TRBV9 and TRBJ2-7, the complete variable domain reads DSGVTQTPKHLITATGQRVTLRCSPRSGDLSVYWYQQSLDQGLQFLIQYYNGEERAKGNILERFSAQQFPDLHSELNLSSLELGDSALYFCASSTQTGPEQYFGPGTRLTVT.

The chain couples TRBV21-1 to TRBJ2-5; the tabulated D call, TRBD2, remains unverified against the DNA. TRBV21-1 represents a pseudogene. CDR3 length: 16 amino acids. The CDR3 region has the DNA TGTGCCAGCAGGGCTAGCGGGGGGTTGCCTCCGGAGACCCAGTACTTC. Translating it yields CASRASGGLPPETQYF.

The rearrangement uses TRBV5-1 and TRBJ1-1; D remains ambiguous. Trimming took off 4 bases at V and 5 bases at J, with 12 bases between the two ends. The germline V gene encodes CDR1 SGHRS and CDR2 YFSETQ. CDR3 length equals 13 residues. CDR3 coding DNA: TGCGCCAGCAGCCCAACAACGAGGACTGAAGCTTTCTTT. This translates into CASSPTTRTEAFF.

The J gene is TRBJ1-2, the V gene TRBV5-1; tentatively, D is TRBD1 (5 bases). There are 15 residues in the CDR3. Germline V lookup: CDR1 SGHRS, CDR2 YFSETQ. Deletions cut 3 bases from V and 3 bases from J, with 15 bases between. Here the CDR3 DNA reads TGCGCCAGCAGCTCCAGTCCGGGGCAGCACTATGGCTACACCTTC. It translates to CASSSSPGQHYGYTF.

This clone appeared once. The chain carries TRBV30 and TRBJ2-2; 7 nucleotides line up with TRBD1. The CDR3 runs 13 residues. With 1 base clipped from V and 5 bases from J, the junction kept 1 base outside the gene matches. In germline, CDR1 is GTSNPN, CDR2 SVGIG (reference sequence). The CDR3, as DNA: TGTGCCTGGAGTGGACAGGGAACCGGGGAGCTGTTTTTT. This encodes CAWSGQGTGELFF.

The chain has TRBV28 and TRBJ1-1; weak D call: TRBD1 (6 bases). The germline V gene encodes CDR1 MDHEN and CDR2 SYDVKM. V was pared by 5 bases and J by 4 bases, with 17 bases between. The CDR3 loop spans 15 amino acids. CDR3 sequence (DNA): TGTGCCAGCAGTCCCGCGACAGGAACCCGCACTGAAGCTTTCTTT. Translation: CASSPATGTRTEAFF.

This chain uses TRBV5-4 with TRBJ2-7; a weak D match, TRBD1 (6 bases). Trimming removed 4 bases from V and 2 bases from J, with 16 bases in between. CDR1 is SGHNT, CDR2 YYREEE, per germline (reference sequence). The CDR3 contains 15 residues. In DNA form, the CDR3 reads TGTGCCAGCAGCCGAGGGGGAAGGGGAACCTACGAGCAGTACTTC. Translated: CASSRGGRGTYEQYF.

CDR3 loop: CASSSNGAGSGELFF. The CDR3 DNA reads TGCGCCAGCAGCTCAAATGGAGCAGGGTCCGGGGAGCTGTTTTTT. This chain links TRBV5-1 with TRBJ2-2; TRBD1 is a possible D gene (5 bases). Trimming pared 3 bases from V and 6 bases from J, leaving 15 bases between. Germline V gene sequence: CDR1 SGHRS, CDR2 YFSETQ. CDR3 size: 15 residues.

This chain uses TRBV4-3 with TRBJ2-1; no clear D. Germline V gene sequence: CDR1 LGHNA, CDR2 YSLEER. Trimming stripped 3 bases from V and 0 bases from J, with 15 bases between. The CDR3 loop spans 17 amino acids. As DNA, the CDR3 is TGCGCCAGCAGCCACCGAGACTGGCCGGGCTCCTACAATGAGCAGTTCTTC. This sequence encodes CASSHRDWPGSYNEQFF.

The V call is TRBV5-1, the J call TRBJ2-5, with D maybe TRBD1 (5 bases). The end of the DNA aligns better with TRBJ2-7, so the J call may be wrong. Germline CDR1 reads SGHRS; CDR2 reads YFSETQ. The CDR3 is made up of 17 amino acids. For the CDR3, the DNA is TGCGCCAGCAGCGGATCTGGGTCGAGGACAAAGAACTACGAGCAGTACTTC. It is translated as CASSGSGSRTKNYEQYF.

The CDR3, as DNA: TGTGCCAGCAGTTTAGGCCCCGACAGGGGCTACGAGCAGTACTTC. Encoded protein: CASSLGPDRGYEQYF. The genes are TRBV6-6 and TRBJ2-7, with TRBD1 identical over 8 bases. Germline-derived CDR1 and CDR2 are MNHNY and SVGAGI (reference sequence). J was trimmed by 3 bases and V by 4 bases; bases with no gene match: 8. The CDR3 contains 15 residues.

This chain connects TRBV27 to TRBJ2-2, with D uncertain. This CDR3 is 12 amino acids long. Deletions cut 5 bases from V and 2 bases from J, with 3 bases between. CDR1 MNHEY and CDR2 SMNVEV come from the germline V gene (reference sequence). The DNA for the CDR3 is TGTGCCAGCAGTCACAACACCGGGGAGCTGTTTTTT. Translation gives CASSHNTGELFF.

The chain joins TRBV4-3 to TRBJ1-3, with unresolved D. Trimming took 4 bases from V and 0 from J, leaving 10 bases between them. This CDR3 contains 15 residues. CDR1 and CDR2 (germline): LGHNA, YSLEER. CDR3 in amino acids: CASSPDGISGNTIYF. The DNA of the CDR3 is TGCGCCAGCAGCCCGGACGGAATCTCTGGAAACACCATATATTTT.

The gene calls are TRBV5-1 and TRBJ2-5; D is possibly TRBD2 (5 bases). From germline, CDR1 is SGHRS and CDR2 YFSETQ. V shed 4 bases and J shed 5 bases, with 9 bases lying between them. This CDR3 has 12 amino acids. DNA of the CDR3: TGCGCCAGCAGCCCATCGGGGGAGACCCAGTACTTC. This translates into CASSPSGETQYF.

The chain joins TRBV29-1 to TRBJ2-5; D is unresolved. Trimming cost V 4 bases and J 4 bases, with 7 bases left between them. The CDR3 runs 11 residues. Germline CDR1 SQVTM, CDR2 ANQGSEA. For the CDR3, the DNA is TGCAGCGTTGGACCAGTAGAGACCCAGTACTTC. Its translation is CSVGPVETQYF.